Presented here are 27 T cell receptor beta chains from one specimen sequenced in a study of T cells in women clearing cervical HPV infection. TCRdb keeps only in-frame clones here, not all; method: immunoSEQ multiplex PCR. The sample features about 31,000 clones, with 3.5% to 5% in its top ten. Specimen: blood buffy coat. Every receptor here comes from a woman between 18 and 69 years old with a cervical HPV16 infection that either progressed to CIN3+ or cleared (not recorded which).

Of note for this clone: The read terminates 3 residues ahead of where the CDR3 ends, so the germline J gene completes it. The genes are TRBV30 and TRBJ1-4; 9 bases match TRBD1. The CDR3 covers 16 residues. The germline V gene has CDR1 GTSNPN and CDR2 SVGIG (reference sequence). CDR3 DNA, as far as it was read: TGTGCCTGGAGCACCCCTAGGGGACAGGGTTTTTCACCA. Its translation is CAWSTPRGQGFSP. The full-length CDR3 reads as CAWSTPRGQGFSPLFF.

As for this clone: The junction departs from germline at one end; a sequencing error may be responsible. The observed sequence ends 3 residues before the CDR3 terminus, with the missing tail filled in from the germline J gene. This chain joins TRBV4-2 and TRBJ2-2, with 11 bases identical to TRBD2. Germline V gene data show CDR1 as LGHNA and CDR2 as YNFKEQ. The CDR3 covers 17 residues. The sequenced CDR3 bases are TGCGCCAGCAGCCAAGACCATAGCGGGGGGGACACCGGGGAG. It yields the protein CASSQDHSGGDTGE. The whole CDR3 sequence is CASSQDHSGGDTGELFF.

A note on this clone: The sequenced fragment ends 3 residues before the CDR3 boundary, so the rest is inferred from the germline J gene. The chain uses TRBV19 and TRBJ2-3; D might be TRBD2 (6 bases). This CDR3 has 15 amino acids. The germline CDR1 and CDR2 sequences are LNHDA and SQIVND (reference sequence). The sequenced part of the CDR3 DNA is TGTGCCAGTAGTCCCCCTGGGACTGGAGAAGAGACG. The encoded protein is CASSPPGTGEET. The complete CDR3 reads CASSPPGTGEETQYF.

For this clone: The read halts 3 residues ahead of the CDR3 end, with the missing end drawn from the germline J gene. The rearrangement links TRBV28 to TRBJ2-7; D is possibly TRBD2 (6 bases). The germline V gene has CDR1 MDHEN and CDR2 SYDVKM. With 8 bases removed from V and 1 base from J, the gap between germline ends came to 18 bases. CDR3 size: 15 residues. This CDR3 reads CASHHGGADSYEQYF. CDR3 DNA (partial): TGTGCCAGCCACCACGGGGGAGCGGATTCCTACGAG.

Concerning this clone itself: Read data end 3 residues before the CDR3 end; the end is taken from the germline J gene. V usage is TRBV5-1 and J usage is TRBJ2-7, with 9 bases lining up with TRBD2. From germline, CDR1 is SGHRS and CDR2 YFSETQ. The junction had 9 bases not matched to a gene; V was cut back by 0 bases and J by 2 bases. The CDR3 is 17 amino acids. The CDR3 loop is CASSLGASSGTPYEQYF. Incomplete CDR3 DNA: TGCGCCAGCAGCTTGGGGGCATCTAGCGGGACCCCCTACGAG.

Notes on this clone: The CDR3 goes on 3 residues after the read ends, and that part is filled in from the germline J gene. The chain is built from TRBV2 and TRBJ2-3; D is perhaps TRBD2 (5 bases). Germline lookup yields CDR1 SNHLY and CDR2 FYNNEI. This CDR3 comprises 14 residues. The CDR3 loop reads CASSPTNGVEAQYF. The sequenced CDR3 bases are TGTGCCAGCAGTCCCACTAATGGCGTGGAGGCG.

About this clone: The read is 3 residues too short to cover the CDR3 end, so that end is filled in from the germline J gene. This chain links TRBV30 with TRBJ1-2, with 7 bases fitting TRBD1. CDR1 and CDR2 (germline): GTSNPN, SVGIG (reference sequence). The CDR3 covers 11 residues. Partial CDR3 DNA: TGTGCCAGACAACAGGGGTACGAC. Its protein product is CARQQGYD. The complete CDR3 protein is CARQQGYDYTF.

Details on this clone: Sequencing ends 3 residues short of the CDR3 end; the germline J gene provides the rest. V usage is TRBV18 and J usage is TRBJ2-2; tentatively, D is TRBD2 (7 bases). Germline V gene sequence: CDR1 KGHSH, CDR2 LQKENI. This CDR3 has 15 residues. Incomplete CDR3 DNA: TGTGCCAGCTCACCACAGGGGGGGCTACAGGAAAAG. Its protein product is CASSPQGGLQEK. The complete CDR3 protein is CASSPQGGLQEKLFF.

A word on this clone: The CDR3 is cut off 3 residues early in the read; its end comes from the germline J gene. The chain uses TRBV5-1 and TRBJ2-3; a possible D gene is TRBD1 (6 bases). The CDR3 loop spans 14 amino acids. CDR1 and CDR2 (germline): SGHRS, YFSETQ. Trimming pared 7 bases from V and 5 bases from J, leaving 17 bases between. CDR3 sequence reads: CASGGGREQDTQYF. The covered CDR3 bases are TGCGCCAGCGGTGGGGGCAGGGAGCAAGATACG.

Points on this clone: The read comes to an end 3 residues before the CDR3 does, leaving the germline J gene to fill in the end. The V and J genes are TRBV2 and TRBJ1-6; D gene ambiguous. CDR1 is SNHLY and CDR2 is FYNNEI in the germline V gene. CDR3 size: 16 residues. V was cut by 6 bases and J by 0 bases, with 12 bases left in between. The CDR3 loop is CASRLAGGSYNSPLHF. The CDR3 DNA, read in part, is TGTGCCAGCAGGCTGGCGGGTGGCTCCTATAATTCACCC.

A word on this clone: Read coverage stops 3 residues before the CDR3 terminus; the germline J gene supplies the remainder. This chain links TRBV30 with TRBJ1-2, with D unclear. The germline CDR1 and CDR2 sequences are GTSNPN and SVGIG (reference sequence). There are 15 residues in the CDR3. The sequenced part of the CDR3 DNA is TGTGCCTGGAGTGTTTCACTAGCGGGAGCTAATGAC. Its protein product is CAWSVSLAGAND. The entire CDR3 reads CAWSVSLAGANDYTF.

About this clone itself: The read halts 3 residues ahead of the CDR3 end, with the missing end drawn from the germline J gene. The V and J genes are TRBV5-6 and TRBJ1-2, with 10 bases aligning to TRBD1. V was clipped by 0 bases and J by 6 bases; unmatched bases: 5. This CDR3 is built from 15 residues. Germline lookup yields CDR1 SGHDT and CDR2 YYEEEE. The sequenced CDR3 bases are TGTGCCAGCAGCTTGGCTCCGGGACAGGGGCATGGC. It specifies CASSLAPGQGHG. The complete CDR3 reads CASSLAPGQGHGYTF.

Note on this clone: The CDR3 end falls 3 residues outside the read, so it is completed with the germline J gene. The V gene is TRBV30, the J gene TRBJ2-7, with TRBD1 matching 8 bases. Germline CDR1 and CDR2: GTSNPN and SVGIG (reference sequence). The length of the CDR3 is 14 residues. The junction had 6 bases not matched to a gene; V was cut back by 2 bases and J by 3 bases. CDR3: CAWSPDRGFYEQYF. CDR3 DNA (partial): TGTGCCTGGAGTCCTGACAGGGGATTCTACGAG.

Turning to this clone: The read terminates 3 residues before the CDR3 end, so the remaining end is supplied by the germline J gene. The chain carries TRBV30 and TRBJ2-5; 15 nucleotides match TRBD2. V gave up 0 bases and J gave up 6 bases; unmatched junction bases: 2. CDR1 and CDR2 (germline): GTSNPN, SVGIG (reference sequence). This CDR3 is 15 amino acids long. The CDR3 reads CAWSVGLAGGQTQYF. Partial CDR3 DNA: TGTGCCTGGAGTGTGGGACTAGCGGGGGGACAGACC.

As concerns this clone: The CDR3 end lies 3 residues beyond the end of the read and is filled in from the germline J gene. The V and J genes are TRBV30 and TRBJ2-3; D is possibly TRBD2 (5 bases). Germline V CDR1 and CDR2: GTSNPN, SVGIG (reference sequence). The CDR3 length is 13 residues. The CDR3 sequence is CACKWAGQETQYF. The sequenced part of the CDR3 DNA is TGTGCCTGTAAGTGGGCGGGTCAAGAGACG.

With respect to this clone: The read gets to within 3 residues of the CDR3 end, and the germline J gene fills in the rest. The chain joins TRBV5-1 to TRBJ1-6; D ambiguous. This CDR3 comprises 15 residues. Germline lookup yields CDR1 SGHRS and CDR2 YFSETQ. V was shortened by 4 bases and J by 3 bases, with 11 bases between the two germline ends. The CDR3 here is CASSPVGDYNSPLHF. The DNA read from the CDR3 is TGCGCCAGCAGCCCGGTCGGGGACTATAATTCACCC.

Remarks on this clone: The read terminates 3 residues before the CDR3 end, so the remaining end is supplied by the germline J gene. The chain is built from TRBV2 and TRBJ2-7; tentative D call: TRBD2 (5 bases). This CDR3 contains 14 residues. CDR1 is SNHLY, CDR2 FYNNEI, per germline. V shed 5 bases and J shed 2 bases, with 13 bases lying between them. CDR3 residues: CASSPPGNPYEQYF. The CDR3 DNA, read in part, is TGTGCCAGCAGTCCTCCGGGGAACCCCTACGAG. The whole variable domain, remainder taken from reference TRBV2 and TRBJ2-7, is EPEVTQTPSHQVTQMGQEVILRCVPISNHLYFYWYRQILGQKVEFLVSFYNNEISEKSEIFDDQFSVERPDGSNFTLKIRSTKLEDSAMYFCASSPPGNPYEQYFGPGTRLTVT.

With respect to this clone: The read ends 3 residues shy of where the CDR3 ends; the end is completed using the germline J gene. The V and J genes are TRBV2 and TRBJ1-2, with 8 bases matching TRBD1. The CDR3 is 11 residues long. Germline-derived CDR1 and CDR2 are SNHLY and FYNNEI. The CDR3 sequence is CASSWDRGYTF. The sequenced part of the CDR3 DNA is TGTGCCAGCAGTTGGGACAGGGGC.

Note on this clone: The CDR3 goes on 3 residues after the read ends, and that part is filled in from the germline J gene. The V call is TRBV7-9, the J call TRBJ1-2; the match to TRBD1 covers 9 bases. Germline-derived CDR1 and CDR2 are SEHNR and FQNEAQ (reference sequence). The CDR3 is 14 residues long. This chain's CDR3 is CASSPRGQGRDYTF. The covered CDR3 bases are TGTGCCAGCAGCCCCCGGGGACAGGGTCGCGAC.

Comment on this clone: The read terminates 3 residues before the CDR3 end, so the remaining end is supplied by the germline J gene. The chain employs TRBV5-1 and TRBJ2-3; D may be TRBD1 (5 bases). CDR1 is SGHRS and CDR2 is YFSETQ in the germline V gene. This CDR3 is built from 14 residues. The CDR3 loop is CASSLAGSGQPQYF. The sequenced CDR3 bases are TGCGCCAGCAGCTTGGCAGGGTCGGGTCAGCCG.

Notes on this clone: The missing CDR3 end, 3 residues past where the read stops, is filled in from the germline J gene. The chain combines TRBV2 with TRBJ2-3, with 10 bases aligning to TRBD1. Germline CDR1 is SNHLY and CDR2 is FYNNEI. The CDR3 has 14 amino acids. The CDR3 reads CASSETGGSQPQYF. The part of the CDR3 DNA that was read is TGTGCCAGCAGTGAGACAGGGGGCAGTCAGCCG.

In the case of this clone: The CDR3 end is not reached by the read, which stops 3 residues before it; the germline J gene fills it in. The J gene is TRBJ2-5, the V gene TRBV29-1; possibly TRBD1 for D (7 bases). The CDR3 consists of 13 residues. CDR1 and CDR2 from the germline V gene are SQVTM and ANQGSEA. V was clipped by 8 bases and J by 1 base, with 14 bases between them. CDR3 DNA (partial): TGCAGCAGCCACAGGGGAGGCCAAGAGACC. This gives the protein CSSHRGGQET. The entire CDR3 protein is CSSHRGGQETQYF. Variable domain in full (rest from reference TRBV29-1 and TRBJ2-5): SAVISQKPSRDICQRGTSLTIQCQVDSQVTMMFWYRQQPGQSLTLIATANQGSEATYESGFVIDKFPISRPNLTFSTLTVSNMSPEDSSIYLCSSHRGGQETQYFGPGTRLLVL.

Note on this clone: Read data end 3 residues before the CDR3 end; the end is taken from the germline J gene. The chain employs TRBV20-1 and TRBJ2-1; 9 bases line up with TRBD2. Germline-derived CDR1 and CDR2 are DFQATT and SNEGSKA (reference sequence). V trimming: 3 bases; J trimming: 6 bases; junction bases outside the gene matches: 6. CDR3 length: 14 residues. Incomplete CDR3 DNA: TGCAGTGCTAGTGGTAGCGGGAGTTCCAATGAG. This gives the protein CSASGSGSSNE. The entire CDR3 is CSASGSGSSNEQFF.

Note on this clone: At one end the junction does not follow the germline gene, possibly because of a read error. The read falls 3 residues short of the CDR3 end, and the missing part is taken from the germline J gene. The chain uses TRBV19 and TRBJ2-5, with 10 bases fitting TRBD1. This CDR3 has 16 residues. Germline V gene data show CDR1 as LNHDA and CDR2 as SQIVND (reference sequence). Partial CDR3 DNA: TGTGCCAGTGGTATGGGCGGGACAGGGGACCAAGAGACC. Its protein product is CASGMGGTGDQET. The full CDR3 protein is CASGMGGTGDQETQYF.

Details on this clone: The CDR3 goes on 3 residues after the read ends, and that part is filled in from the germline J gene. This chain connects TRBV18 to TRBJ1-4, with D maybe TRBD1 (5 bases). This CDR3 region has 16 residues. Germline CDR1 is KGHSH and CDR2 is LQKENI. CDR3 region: CASSHLKTDSNSPLFF. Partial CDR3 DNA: TGTGCCAGCTCACATTTGAAGACAGACTCCAATTCACCA.

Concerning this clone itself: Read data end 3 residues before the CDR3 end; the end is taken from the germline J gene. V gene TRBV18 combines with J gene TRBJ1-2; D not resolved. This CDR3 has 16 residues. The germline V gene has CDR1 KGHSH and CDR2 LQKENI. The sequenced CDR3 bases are TGTGCCAGCTCACCACTCAGCGGGAGGGCGGCAGATACC. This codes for CASSPLSGRAADT. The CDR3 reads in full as CASSPLSGRAADTYTF. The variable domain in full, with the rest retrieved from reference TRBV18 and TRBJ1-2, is NAGVMQNPRHLVRRRGQEARLRCSPMKGHSHVYWYRQLPEEGLKFMVYLQKENIIDESGMPKERFSAEFPKEGPSILRIQQVVRGDSAAYFCASSPLSGRAADTYTFGSGTRLTVV.

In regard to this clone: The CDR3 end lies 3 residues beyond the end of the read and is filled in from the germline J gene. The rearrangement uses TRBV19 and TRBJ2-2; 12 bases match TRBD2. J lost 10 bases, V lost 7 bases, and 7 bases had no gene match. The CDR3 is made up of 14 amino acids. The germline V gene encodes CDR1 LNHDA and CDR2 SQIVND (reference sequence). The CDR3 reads CASTHRTSGEELFF. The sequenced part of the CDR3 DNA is TGTGCCAGTACCCACCGGACTAGCGGGGAGGAG.